This T cell receptor (beta chain) was profiled in a study of CD8+ T cells in alopecia areata. Extracted RNA was reverse transcribed into cDNA, the sequencing template. Generated by immunoSEQ multiplex PCR, the TCRdb table keeps only in-frame clones and is missing some. Of 140,000 or so clones in the sample, 62% were seen once. The sample was CD8+ T cells sorted from blood. This sequence was found in a human donor in good health.

The CDR3: CASSRYGTGHNEQFF. The CDR3 bases are TGCGCCAGCAGCCGCTACGGGACAGGACACAATGAGCAGTTCTTC. The chain joins TRBV5-1 to TRBJ2-1, with 8 bases that match TRBD1. Per germline, CDR1 SGHRS and CDR2 YFSETQ. This CDR3 spans 15 amino acids. V shed 4 bases, J shed 5 bases, and the junction held 8 bases outside the gene matches.